The table lists the clone carrying this TCR beta chain with many counts. With MiXCR, TCRdb reprocessed the PCR reads. The table records 30,000 to 45,000 clones, around 30% of them present only once. Every patient was untreated before thyroid surgery. The data stem from a study of metastatic and nonmetastatic thyroid tumors. V was clipped by 2 bases and J by 3 bases; unmatched bases: 6. The CDR3 sequence is 17 residues long. Germline loops: CDR1 MGHRA, CDR2 YSYEKL. This clonotype was sampled from a male donor with papillary thyroid cancer or a benign thyroid nodule (not recorded which). Some clones in this sample may be carry-over from other donors' samples. The sequenced material came from blood. This chain links TRBV4-1 with TRBJ2-1; 11 bases map to TRBD2. CDR3 nucleotide sequence: TGCGCCAGCAGCCAAATCCTAGCGGGAGGACTCTACAATGAGCAGTTCTTC. Translating it yields CASSQILAGGLYNEQFF.